Listed below are T cell receptor beta chains from one sample, sequenced in a study of sequential checkpoint blockade in melanoma. Only in-frame clones appear in the TCRdb table, and some are missing; sequencing was by immunoSEQ multiplex PCR. The table records about 9,500 clones, roughly 23% of them present only once. The input for sequencing was tumor tissue (inferred from file names), taken from a patient given nivolumab and ipilimumab in sequence. These receptors were collected from a human donor with melanoma. CDR3s include the opening cysteine and the closing phenylalanine or tryptophan. The order of the fields is V gene, clone size, D gene, J gene, CDR3 protein, CDR3 DNA. D genes are given only for firm matches. Clone size is given for some rows only: seen once, a few or many times, or a class if the clone is expanded.

TRBV10-3	few	TRBD1	TRBJ1-2	CAISASSDGTGYPLFYGYTF	TGTGCCATCAGTGCTAGCTCAGACGGGACAGGGTATCCTCTTTTCTATGGCTACACCTTC
TRBV11-3	many	NA	TRBJ1-2	CASSVTGQTNYGYTF	TGTGCCAGCAGCGTAACCGGACAGACTAACTATGGCTACACCTTC
TRBV18	NA	NA	TRBJ1-1	CASSPGGNTEAFF	TGTGCCAGCTCACCCGGAGGAAACACTGAAGCTTTCTTT
TRBV19	NA	NA	TRBJ1-2	CASSIVAGGYTF	TGTGCCAGTAGTATAGTTGCAGGAGGCTACACCTTC
TRBV4-1	few	TRBD2	TRBJ2-1	CASSPWTSGDNEQFF	TGCGCCAGCAGCCCCTGGACTAGCGGGGACAATGAGCAGTTCTTC
TRBV11-3	many	NA	TRBJ2-5	CASSLGGFGGTQYF	TGTGCCAGCAGCTTGGGCGGCTTCGGGGGGACCCAGTACTTC
TRBV11-3	medium-sized	NA	TRBJ2-5	CASSPPGFRPQETQYF	TGTGCCAGCAGCCCCCCAGGTTTTCGGCCCCAAGAGACCCAGTACTTC
TRBV6-8	NA	TRBD2	TRBJ2-7	CASSPRDYSYEQYF	TGTGCCAGCAGCCCCCGGGACTACTCCTACGAGCAGTACTTC
TRBV6-8	many	TRBD1	TRBJ2-3	CASTPPTGERGTDTQYF	TGTGCCAGCACTCCCCCCACAGGGGAACGTGGCACAGATACGCAGTATTTT
TRBV28	few	NA	TRBJ2-2	CASSLMGRPGIAGELFF	TGTGCCAGCAGTTTGATGGGCAGGCCAGGTATTGCCGGGGAGCTGTTTTTT
TRBV5-1	NA	TRBD2	TRBJ2-5	CASSLPSGGDRETQYF	TGCGCCAGCAGCTTACCGAGCGGGGGTGACCGGGAGACCCAGTACTTC
TRBV19	NA	TRBD2	TRBJ2-5	CASTIFFGGETQYF	TGTGCCAGTACCATATTTTTCGGGGGGGAGACCCAGTACTTC
TRBV18	NA	TRBD1	TRBJ1-6	CASSSAGGGNSPLHF	TGTGCCAGCTCATCGGCAGGGGGGGGGAATTCACCCCTCCACTTT
TRBV28	NA	TRBD2	TRBJ2-3	CASSPSGAGGGPRTDTQYF	TGTGCCAGCAGCCCTTCGGGGGCGGGCGGGGGGCCCCGCACAGATACGCAGTATTTT
TRBV28	few	NA	TRBJ1-1	CASSFTMTGANQFLLNTEAFF	TGTGCCAGCAGTTTTACGATGACAGGCGCCAACCAATTCCTCCTGAACACTGAAGCTTTCTTT
TRBV6-8	NA	TRBD1	TRBJ2-1	CASIWTGGNEQFF	TGTGCCAGCATCTGGACAGGGGGCAATGAGCAGTTCTTC